The T cell receptor beta chain under discussion was sequenced for a study of response to subunit inactivated influenza vaccine. In its sample, this clonotype was seen a few times. What it binds is not known. Germline trimming cut 4 bases from V and 9 bases from J; bases unmatched to any gene: 9. The CDR3 is 14 residues long. Germline V lookup: CDR1 SGHTA, CDR2 FQGNSA. Findings and caveats of the study: Only a handful of new T cells, the authors suggested, are recruited with each seasonal influenza vaccination.

Each CDR3 protein gets one entry after TCRdb re-called the RT-PCR reads with MiXCR. The repertoire includes some 600,000 distinct CDR3 sequences, about 14% of them detected once, and about 7.6% sits in the top ten. The chain joins TRBV7-2 to TRBJ2-1, with 7 nucleotides matching TRBD2. Sequences were derived from PBMCs from blood, sampled 14 days before vaccination. The sequence was obtained from a man aged 45-60 years who received an inactivated influenza vaccine. The CDR3 DNA reads as TGTGCCAGCAGCTGGCGGCCTTCGGGGGGTGAGCAGTTCTTC. Amino acids: CASSWRPSGGEQFF.